This T cell receptor (beta chain) is from a study of CD8 T cells in ankylosing spondylitis. Whole-study results and caveats: A TCR beta motif of about eight highly homologous variants seemed to mark ankylosing spondylitis blood. Reportedly, matched ankylosing spondylitis synovial fluid was significantly enriched for disease-linked clones. Disease-linked clones proved CD8+ and comparatively uncommon in peripheral blood.

CDR3 length: 17 amino acids. V was trimmed by 0 bases and J by 8 bases, leaving 17 bases between them. Germline lookup yields CDR1 SGHTA and CDR2 FQGNSA. This clonotype came up many times. Its antigen is currently unknown. 5'-RACE, quantitative and with molecular barcodes, yielded the TCR beta libraries. Via MiXCR, TCRdb re-called the 5' RACE reads, giving one row per CDR3 protein. The table has some 840,000 distinct CDR3 sequences, 12% seen once. Sequenced: blood, either unsorted or a sorted T cell fraction (not recorded which). The gene calls are TRBV7-2 and TRBJ1-6; D might be TRBD1 (6 bases). The sequence was obtained from a male donor with ankylosing spondylitis. The CDR3 coding sequence is TGTGCCAGCAGCTTAGCGTTTGTTCCCAGGGGCGATTCACCCCTCCACTTT. Translated, it gives CASSLAFVPRGDSPLHF.